This T cell receptor beta chain stems from a study of shared clonotypes between healthy human individuals. Study results and caveats: Measured sharing among donors was expected to vary with sequencing depth. Shared across several donors were around 5% of the naive CD4 clonotypes.

In the naive CD8 group, cells lacked CD45RO and were positively selected for CCR7, so terminally differentiated effector memory CD45RA+ cells were left out. This clone was seen only once. Its antigen remains unknown. Repertoires were generated with immunoSEQ multiplex PCR, while TCRdb's copy carries only in-frame clones and drops some. The sample lists nearly 2 million clones; roughly 95% were seen once. This receptor was identified in a man aged 18 to 30 in good health. The specimen sequenced was naive CD8+ T cells sorted from blood.

The CDR3 DNA is TGTGCCAGCAGTTCAGACCCTGTGGATGGCTACACCTTC. Its protein is CASSSDPVDGYTF. This sequence joins TRBV6-5 and TRBJ1-2; D ambiguous. Trimming took off 4 bases at V and 6 bases at J, with 12 bases between the two ends. Germline V gives CDR1 MNHEY, CDR2 SVGAGI. The CDR3 extends over 13 amino acids.